This T cell receptor (beta chain) stems from a study of shared clonotypes between healthy human individuals. Study background: Three plates each covered CD4 naive and memory; CD8 naive two, CD8 memory one.

Clones were read by immunoSEQ multiplex PCR, and TCRdb kept only the in-frame ones, dropping some. The top ten hold roughly 0.83% of the sample, which has around 1,100,000 clones, around three quarters seen once. Germline V gene lookup returns CDR1 MDHEN and CDR2 SYDVKM. CDR3 length: 14 amino acids. Study-wide findings and caveats: In general, naive subsets displayed greater estimated richness than memory subsets did. Clonotype sharing among the donors was expected to vary with sequencing depth.

In regard to this clone: The target antigen is unknown. One junction end disagrees with the germline gene, perhaps due to a read error.

Splitting the CD4+ cells yielded a CD45RA+ naive subset and a CD45RA-negative memory subset. The chain combines TRBV28 with TRBJ2-7; D tentatively reads TRBD1 or TRBD2 (5 bases each). The sample comprised memory CD4+ T cells from PBMCs. Subset of the sample: CD45RA-negative fraction. The source of this sequence is a man between 18 and 35 years old in good health. Some clones in this sample may be carry-over from other donors' samples. CDR3 sequence reads: CASGTLGKLYAQYF. The CDR3 DNA is TGTGCCAGCGGGACCCTAGGGAAGCTCTACGCGCAGTACTTC.